Listed here are 18 T cell receptor beta chains from one sample, sequenced in a study of cytomegalovirus exposure and HLA in healthy donors. A multiplex PCR was run with 60 Vbeta primers and 13 Jbeta primers. TCRdb keeps only in-frame clones here, not all; method: immunoSEQ multiplex PCR. The sample consists of about 200,000 clones, 82% of them appearing once. The sequencing sample was made of PBMCs. Source of these receptors: a middle-aged man in good health and CMV-seropositive.

V and J are TRBV6-5 and TRBJ2-5; D is possibly TRBD2 (6 bases). The CDR3 extends over 13 amino acids. Germline CDR1 reads MNHEY; CDR2 reads SVGAGI. Trimming shortened V by 2 bases and J by 5 bases, and 9 bases separated the two germline ends. The CDR3 region is CASSYDGSETQYF. CDR3 coding DNA: TGTGCCAGCAGTTACGACGGGAGCGAGACCCAGTACTTC.

The rearrangement uses TRBV6-6 and TRBJ2-5; 10 positions match TRBD2. The CDR3 covers 16 residues. Trimming took 2 bases from V and 5 from J; bases not matched to a gene: 8. The germline V gene encodes CDR1 MNHNY and CDR2 SVGAGI (reference sequence). In DNA, the CDR3 is TGTGCCAGCAGTTACCCTGCCCTAGCGGGAGTCGAGACCCAGTACTTC. Its protein is CASSYPALAGVETQYF.

V is TRBV4-1 and J is TRBJ2-7; no firm D call. This CDR3 spans 15 amino acids. The germline V and J ends were trimmed by 2 bases and 2 bases, with 13 bases remaining between them. Looked up from germline, CDR1 is MGHRA and CDR2 is YSYEKL. The CDR3 DNA is TGCGCCAGCAGCCAACCTAGTGATAATACCTACGAGCAGTACTTC. Translation: CASSQPSDNTYEQYF.

The genes are TRBV14 and TRBJ2-7; possible D gene TRBD1, 6 bases. Germline assignment: CDR1 SGHDN and CDR2 FVKESK. This CDR3 spans 13 amino acids. Trimming stripped 4 bases from V and 4 bases from J, with 11 bases between. The CDR3 region is CASSPTGQYEQYV. The CDR3 DNA reads as TGTGCCAGCAGCCCCACTGGACAGTACGAGCAGTACGTC.

This clone was seen only once. This chain joins TRBV18 and TRBJ1-1; 7 positions match TRBD1. The CDR3 is 12 amino acids. CDR1 is KGHSH and CDR2 is LQKENI in the germline V gene. The V gene end was trimmed by 4 bases and the J gene end by 7 bases; junction bases not matched to a gene: 3. The CDR3 nucleotides are TGTGCCAGCTCACTGACAGGGATTGAAGCTTTCTTT. Its protein product is CASSLTGIEAFF.

The chain couples TRBV5-6 to TRBJ2-7; D not resolved. Trimming cost V 2 bases and J 7 bases, with 7 bases left between them. The V gene's germline CDR1 is SGHDT and CDR2 YYEEEE. The CDR3 extends over 11 amino acids. CDR3: CASSLQEEQYF. As DNA, the CDR3 is TGTGCCAGCAGCTTACAAGAAGAGCAGTACTTC.

This clone showed up just a few times. The CDR3, as DNA: TGTGCCAGCAGTACCGGGAACGGGGAGCTGTTTTTT. It encodes CASSTGNGELFF. The chain combines TRBV6-6 with TRBJ2-2, with D perhaps TRBD2 (5 bases). Trimming took off 5 bases at V and 7 bases at J, with 8 bases between the two ends. The germline CDR1 and CDR2 sequences are MNHNY and SVGAGI (reference sequence). The CDR3 sequence is 12 residues long.

The count of this clone is one. DNA for the CDR3: TGTGCCAGCACCCGACTAGCGGGATCATACAATGAGCAGTTCTTC. Translated, it gives CASTRLAGSYNEQFF. This chain connects TRBV5-5 to TRBJ2-1; 11 nucleotides match TRBD2. V lost 6 bases, J lost 4 bases, and 6 bases stayed unmatched. From germline, CDR1 is SGHKS and CDR2 YYEKEE (reference sequence). CDR3 length equals 15 residues. The variable domain in full, with the rest retrieved from reference TRBV5-5 and TRBJ2-1, is DAGVTQSPTHLIKTRGQQVTLRCSPISGHKSVSWYQQVLGQGPQFIFQYYEKEERGRGNFPDRFSARQFPNYSSELNVNALLLGDSALYLCASTRLAGSYNEQFFGPGTRLTVL.

V gene TRBV7-9 combines with J gene TRBJ2-7; 7 nucleotides line up with TRBD2. The CDR3 sequence is 14 residues long. The ends lost 5 bases at V and 4 bases at J; junction bases unmatched: 8. Germline values: CDR1 SEHNR, CDR2 FQNEAQ (reference sequence). The CDR3 sequence is CASSPLTSRYEQYV. CDR3 DNA sequence: TGTGCCAGCAGCCCTCTGACTAGCAGGTACGAGCAGTACGTC.

As concerns this clone: Other DNA sequences in this specimen translate into the identical CDR3. The V and J genes are TRBV28 and TRBJ2-5, with TRBD1 as a possible D gene (6 bases). Trimming cost V 5 bases and J 1 base, with 11 bases left between them. This CDR3 is 14 amino acids long. CDR1 and CDR2 from the germline V gene are MDHEN and SYDVKM. This CDR3 reads CASSGRTAQETQYF. DNA for the CDR3: TGTGCCAGCAGTGGTCGGACAGCCCAAGAGACCCAGTACTTC. The variable domain in full, with the rest retrieved from reference TRBV28 and TRBJ2-5, is DVKVTQSSRYLVKRTGEKVFLECVQDMDHENMFWYRQDPGLGLRLIYFSYDVKMKEKGDIPEGYSVSREKKERFSLILESASTNQTSMYLCASSGRTAQETQYFGPGTRLLVL.

This chain connects TRBV5-6 to TRBJ2-7; the match to TRBD1 covers 7 bases. The CDR3 loop spans 16 amino acids. With 0 bases clipped from V and 1 base from J, the junction kept 7 bases outside the gene matches. CDR1 and CDR2 from the germline V gene are SGHDT and YYEEEE. The CDR3 reads CASSLAYDRASYEQYF. CDR3 nucleotide sequence: TGTGCCAGCAGCTTGGCTTACGACAGGGCATCCTACGAGCAGTACTTC.

The genes are TRBV5-1 and TRBJ2-3; possible D gene TRBD2, 8 bases. Deletions cut 3 bases from V and 0 bases from J, with 17 bases between. Germline V gene data show CDR1 as SGHRS and CDR2 as YFSETQ. The CDR3 consists of 17 residues. The CDR3: CASSSGGRDSSTDTQYF. CDR3 bases: TGCGCCAGCAGCTCGGGAGGGCGGGACAGTAGCACAGATACGCAGTATTTT.

This chain links TRBV4-1 with TRBJ1-6, with D possibly matching TRBD1 (5 bases). Per the germline V gene, CDR1 is MGHRA and CDR2 is YSYEKL. The CDR3 covers 14 residues. V was cut by 0 bases and J by 11 bases, with 11 bases left in between. For the CDR3, the DNA is TGCGCCAGCAGCCAAGAGACAGCTCTAACACCCCTCCACTTT. It yields the protein CASSQETALTPLHF.

The rearrangement links TRBV6-6 to TRBJ1-1; a weak D match, TRBD1 (5 bases). V was shortened by 2 bases and J by 3 bases, with 7 bases between the two germline ends. CDR3 length equals 13 residues. Germline lookup yields CDR1 MNHNY and CDR2 SVGAGI (reference sequence). The chain's CDR3 is CASSYVRDTEAFF. The CDR3 DNA reads TGTGCCAGCAGTTACGTCAGGGACACTGAAGCTTTCTTT.

The CDR3 loop is CASSFTGGGTQYF. The DNA for the CDR3 is TGTGCCAGCAGCTTTACAGGGGGTGGGACCCAGTACTTC. V and J are TRBV7-3 and TRBJ2-5; 8 positions match TRBD1. V gave up 3 bases and J gave up 7 bases; unmatched junction bases: 4. CDR3 length equals 13 residues. Germline-derived CDR1 and CDR2 are SGHTA and FQGTGA.

The chain links TRBV6-1 to TRBJ1-5, with D perhaps matching TRBD1 (6 bases). This CDR3 is built from 15 residues. The germline V gene encodes CDR1 MNHNS and CDR2 SASEGT. Between the trimmed V and J ends, which lost 8 bases and 5 bases, there was a span of 19 bases. The CDR3 loop reads CASGGTRGGDQPQHF. CDR3 nucleotides: TGTGCCAGCGGAGGAACGAGGGGGGGTGATCAGCCCCAGCATTTT.

The chain is built from TRBV5-1 and TRBJ1-1; 9 positions agree with TRBD1. The germline CDR1 and CDR2 sequences are SGHRS and YFSETQ. This CDR3 spans 13 amino acids. Germline trimming cut 5 bases from V and 4 bases from J; bases unmatched to any gene: 3. The CDR3: CASSDRGSTEAFF. CDR3 bases: TGCGCCAGCAGTGACAGGGGGAGCACTGAAGCTTTCTTT.

This chain uses TRBV6-5 with TRBJ1-2; maybe TRBD1 (5 bases). Germline CDR1 and CDR2: MNHEY and SVGAGI. V was pared by 2 bases and J by 8 bases, with 12 bases between. The CDR3 contains 13 residues. The CDR3 loop is CASSYGAMGGYTF. The DNA for the CDR3 is TGTGCCAGCAGTTACGGGGCCATGGGAGGCTACACCTTC.